The 12 T cell receptor beta chains presented below share a single source sample, sequenced in a study of blood T cell repertoires in COVID-19. Libraries were prepared by immunoSEQ multiplex PCR; TCRdb keeps only in-frame clonotypes and omits some of them. The profile shows 110,000 to 150,000 clones, just under 80% of them singletons. Sequenced sample: peripheral blood. These receptors all come from a woman aged 55-69 years with acute or convalescent COVID-19.

The chain uses TRBV28 and TRBJ2-7, with 9 bases aligning to TRBD1. With V trimmed by 3 bases and J by 2 bases, 5 bases remained unmatched. CDR3 size: 15 residues. Looked up from germline, CDR1 is MDHEN and CDR2 is SYDVKM. In DNA form, the CDR3 reads TGTGCCAGCAGTTTCCCCCGGACAGGGGCCTACGAGCAGTACTTC. This encodes CASSFPRTGAYEQYF.

This chain connects TRBV7-8 to TRBJ1-4; no firm D call. Trimming removed 8 bases at V and 0 bases at J, with 16 bases between. Germline values: CDR1 SGHVS, CDR2 FQNEAQ. This CDR3 spans 16 amino acids. In nucleotides, the CDR3 is TGTGCCAGCGGAGGGAGAGGGCGTGCAACTAATGAAAAACTGTTTTTT. Translating gives CASGGRGRATNEKLFF.

The CDR3 region is CASSRLVSAGELFF. The CDR3 DNA reads TGTGCCAGTAGTCGGTTGGTCAGCGCCGGGGAGCTGTTTTTT. The chain couples TRBV19 to TRBJ2-2; D is undetermined. The CDR3 loop spans 14 amino acids. The germline V gene has CDR1 LNHDA and CDR2 SQIVND (reference sequence). The V end was cut by 5 bases, the J end by 6 bases, with 13 bases between.

The chain links TRBV27 to TRBJ1-2; the match to TRBD1 covers 7 bases. Germline CDR1 and CDR2: MNHEY and SMNVEV (reference sequence). The V segment lost 6 bases and the J segment 8 bases; nucleotides outside the gene matches: 9. The CDR3 consists of 13 residues. The CDR3 region is CASSRTGVFGYTF. CDR3 DNA sequence: TGTGCCAGCAGCCGAACAGGGGTTTTCGGCTACACCTTC.

The rearrangement links TRBV5-1 to TRBJ2-2, with TRBD2 matching 8 bases. Per the germline V gene, CDR1 is SGHRS and CDR2 is YFSETQ. This CDR3 has 17 residues. V was clipped by 4 bases and J by 6 bases; unmatched bases: 14. Here the CDR3 DNA reads TGCGCCAGCAGCGTTGAACCACTAGCGGCGGACGCCGGGGAGCTGTTTTTT. Its translation: CASSVEPLAADAGELFF. The variable domain in full, completed from reference TRBV5-1 and TRBJ2-2, reads KAGVTQTPRYLIKTRGQQVTLSCSPISGHRSVSWYQQTPGQGLQFLFEYFSETQRNKGNFPGRFSGRQFSNSRSEMNVSTLELGDSALYLCASSVEPLAADAGELFFGEGSRLTVL.

The V call is TRBV4-2, the J call TRBJ2-2; possible D gene TRBD2, 6 bases. CDR3 length: 17 amino acids. In germline, CDR1 is LGHNA, CDR2 YNFKEQ. Deletions cut 4 bases from V and 2 bases from J, with 17 bases between. CDR3 protein: CASSRQAGRQNTGELFF. The CDR3 nucleotides read TGTGCCAGCAGCCGTCAGGCGGGGCGGCAAAACACCGGGGAGCTGTTTTTT.

This clone was seen a few times. V and J are TRBV27 and TRBJ2-2; D not certain. The V end lost 8 bases, the J end lost 0 bases, and 13 bases lay between the germline ends. From germline, CDR1 is MNHEY and CDR2 SMNVEV (reference sequence). The CDR3 extends over 15 amino acids. This CDR3 reads CASSRRLSNTGELFF. The CDR3 DNA is TGTGCCAGCTCCAGGCGTCTCTCGAACACCGGGGAGCTGTTTTTT.

The chain couples TRBV18 to TRBJ1-6; D is undetermined. V dropped 5 bases and J dropped 12 bases, with 17 bases sitting between them. The CDR3 is made up of 14 amino acids. Germline V CDR1 and CDR2: KGHSH, LQKENI. The CDR3 DNA reads as TGTGCCAGCTCAGCTCGGGAGGGTAGGGAACCCCTCCACTTT. It encodes CASSAREGREPLHF.

The chain joins TRBV10-3 to TRBJ2-5, with 8 positions matching TRBD2. This CDR3 spans 15 amino acids. Germline V gene sequence: CDR1 ENHRY, CDR2 SYGVKD. V lost 5 bases to trimming and J lost 5 bases; unmatched junction nucleotides: 10. The CDR3 DNA sequence: TGTGCCATCAGTAACCCCCGGGGGGGAGAGGAGACCCAGTACTTC. Translation: CAISNPRGGEETQYF.

The chain joins TRBV4-2 to TRBJ2-2, with TRBD1 identical over 7 bases. J was trimmed by 5 bases and V by 1 base; bases with no gene match: 10. CDR3 length equals 17 residues. From germline, CDR1 is LGHNA and CDR2 YNFKEQ. As DNA, the CDR3 is TGTGCCAGCAGCCAAGGGTGGGGGACAGAGAGGACCGGGGAGCTGTTTTTT. Its protein product is CASSQGWGTERTGELFF.

This clone was observed a few times. This chain links TRBV19 with TRBJ1-3; 7 bases align to TRBD1. There are 15 residues in the CDR3. The germline V gene has CDR1 LNHDA and CDR2 SQIVND (reference sequence). The trim removed 5 bases at V and 4 bases at J, leaving 8 bases unmatched. CDR3 sequence reads: CASSPRQGSGNTIYF. The DNA of the CDR3 is TGTGCCAGTAGTCCTCGACAGGGATCGGGAAACACCATATATTTT. The variable domain in full, with the rest retrieved from reference TRBV19 and TRBJ1-3, is DGGITQSPKYLFRKEGQNVTLSCEQNLNHDAMYWYRQDPGQGLRLIYYSQIVNDFQKGDIAEGYSVSREKKESFPLTVTSAQKNPTAFYLCASSPRQGSGNTIYFGEGSWLTVV.

This clone was observed a single time. The V and J genes are TRBV6-1 and TRBJ1-4; D may be TRBD1 (5 bases). Trimming pared 2 bases from V and 10 bases from J, leaving 8 bases between. Germline V gene lookup returns CDR1 MNHNS and CDR2 SASEGT. This CDR3 contains 12 residues. The CDR3 sequence: CASSELQGKLFF. The DNA of the CDR3 is TGTGCCAGCAGTGAACTTCAGGGAAAACTGTTTTTT.